This paragraph reports one T cell receptor (beta chain). Its antigen is not known. The data are from a study of blood T cells in healthy people across ages. About the research overall: Roughly one uniquely barcoded beta molecule per two T cells was captured.

Isolated PBMCs totaled at least 6.5 million in each sample. A minimum of 5 micrograms of total RNA was extracted per sample. Findings and limits, study-wide: Long-lived donors had more naive CD4+ cells and higher diversity than aged donors.

Next came a second PCR, run for about 6 to 11 cycles, which used a sample-barcoded 5' primer along with a J-beta primer mix. TCRdb reprocessed the 5' RACE reads with MiXCR, giving one entry per CDR3 protein. The sample includes approximately 670,000 distinct CDR3 sequences, around 41% of them seen just once. The sample taken for sequencing was blood. The source is a man at least 80 years old in good health.

CDR3 DNA: TGCAGTGCTAGCCCGACTAGCGGGAGGGTCTACGAGCAGTACTTC. This gives the protein CSASPTSGRVYEQYF. The chain combines TRBV20-1 with TRBJ2-4; 14 bases fit TRBD2. The J call could be wrong; TRBJ2-7 is a better fit for the DNA end. CDR3 length equals 15 residues. Germline V gene sequence: CDR1 DFQATT, CDR2 SNEGSKA (reference sequence).